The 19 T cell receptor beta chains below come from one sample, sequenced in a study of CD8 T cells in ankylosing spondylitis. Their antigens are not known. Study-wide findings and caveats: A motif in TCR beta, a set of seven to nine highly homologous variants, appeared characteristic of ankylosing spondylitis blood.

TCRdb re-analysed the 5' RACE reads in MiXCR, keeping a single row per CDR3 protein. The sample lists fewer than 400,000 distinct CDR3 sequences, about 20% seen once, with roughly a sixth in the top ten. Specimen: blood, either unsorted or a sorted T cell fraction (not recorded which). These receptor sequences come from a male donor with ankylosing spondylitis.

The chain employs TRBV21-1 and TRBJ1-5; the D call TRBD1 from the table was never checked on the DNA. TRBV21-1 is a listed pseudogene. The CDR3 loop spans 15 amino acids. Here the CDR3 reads CASSKAGGNNQPQHF. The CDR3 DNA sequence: TGTGCCAGCAGCAAAGCGGGGGGTAACAATCAGCCCCAGCATTTT.

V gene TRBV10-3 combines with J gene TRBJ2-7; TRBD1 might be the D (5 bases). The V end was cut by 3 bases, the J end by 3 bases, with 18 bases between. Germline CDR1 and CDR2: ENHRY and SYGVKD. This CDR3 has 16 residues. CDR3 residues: CAISDPDDSRVYEQYF. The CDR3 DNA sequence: TGTGCCATCAGTGACCCCGACGATAGCAGGGTCTACGAGCAGTACTTC.

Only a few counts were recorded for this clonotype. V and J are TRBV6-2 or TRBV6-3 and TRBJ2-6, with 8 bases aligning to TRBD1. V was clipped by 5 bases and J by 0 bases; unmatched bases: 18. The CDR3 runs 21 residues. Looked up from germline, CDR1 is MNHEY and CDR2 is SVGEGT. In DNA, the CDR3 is TGTGCCAGCAGTCTCGGACAGGGCAGGCAATTCGGTTACTCTGGGGCCAACGTCCTGACTTTC. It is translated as CASSLGQGRQFGYSGANVLTF.

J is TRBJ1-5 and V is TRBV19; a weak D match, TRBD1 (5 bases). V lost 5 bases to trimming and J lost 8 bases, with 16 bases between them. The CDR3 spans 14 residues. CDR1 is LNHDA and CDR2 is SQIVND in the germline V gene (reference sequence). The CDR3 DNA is TGTGCCAGTAGTGGGGCGGTGGAGTTGGAGCCCCAGCATTTT. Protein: CASSGAVELEPQHF.

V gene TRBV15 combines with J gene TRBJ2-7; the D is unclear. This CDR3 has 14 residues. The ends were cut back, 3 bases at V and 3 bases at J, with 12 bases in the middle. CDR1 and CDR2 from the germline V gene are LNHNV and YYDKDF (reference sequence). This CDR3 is CATSSPGPVYEQYF. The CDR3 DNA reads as TGTGCCACCAGCAGTCCCGGACCAGTCTACGAGCAGTACTTC.

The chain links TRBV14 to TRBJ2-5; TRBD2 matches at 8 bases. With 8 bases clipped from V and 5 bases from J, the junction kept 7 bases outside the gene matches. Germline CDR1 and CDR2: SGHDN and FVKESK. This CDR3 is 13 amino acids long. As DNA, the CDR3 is TGTGCCAGCGGGTTAGCGGGAAGTGAGACCCAGTACTTC. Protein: CASGLAGSETQYF.

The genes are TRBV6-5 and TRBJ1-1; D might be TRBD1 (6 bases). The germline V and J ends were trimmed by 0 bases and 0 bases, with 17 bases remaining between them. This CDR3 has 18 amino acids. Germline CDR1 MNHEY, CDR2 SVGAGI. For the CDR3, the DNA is TGTGCCAGCAGTTACTCGGGACTGGGCGGGGGCATGAACACTGAAGCTTTCTTT. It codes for CASSYSGLGGGMNTEAFF.

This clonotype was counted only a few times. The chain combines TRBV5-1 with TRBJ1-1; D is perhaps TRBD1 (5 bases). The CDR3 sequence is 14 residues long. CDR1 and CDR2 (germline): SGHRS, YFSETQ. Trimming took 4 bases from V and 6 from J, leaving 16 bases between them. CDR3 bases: TGCGCCAGCAGCCCGTCTCCCGGGGGTCCTGAAGCTTTCTTT. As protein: CASSPSPGGPEAFF.

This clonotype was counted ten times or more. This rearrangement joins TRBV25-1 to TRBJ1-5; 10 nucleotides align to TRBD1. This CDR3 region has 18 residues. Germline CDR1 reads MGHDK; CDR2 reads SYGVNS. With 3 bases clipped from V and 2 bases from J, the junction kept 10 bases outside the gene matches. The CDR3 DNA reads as TGTGCCAGCAGTGATTCTACCGGGACAGGGGACGGCAATCAGCCCCAGCATTTT. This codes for CASSDSTGTGDGNQPQHF.

The CDR3 reads CASRRASPSNEKLFF. CDR3 nucleotides: TGTGCCAGCAGAAGGGCTAGCCCGAGTAATGAAAAACTGTTTTTT. The J gene is TRBJ1-4, the V gene TRBV12-3 or TRBV12-4; D is uncertain. This CDR3 spans 15 amino acids. The V and J ends lost 6 bases and 4 bases respectively, with 15 bases between them.

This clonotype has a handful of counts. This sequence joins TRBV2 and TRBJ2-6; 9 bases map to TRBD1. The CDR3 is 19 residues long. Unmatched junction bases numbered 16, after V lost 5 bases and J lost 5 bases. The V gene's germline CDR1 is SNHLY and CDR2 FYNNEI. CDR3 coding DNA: TGTGCCAGCAGTATTAGGGCCGGACAGGGGAGTTCATGGGCCAACGTCCTGACTTTC. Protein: CASSIRAGQGSSWANVLTF. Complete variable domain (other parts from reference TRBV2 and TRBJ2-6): EPEVTQTPSHQVTQMGQEVILRCVPISNHLYFYWYRQILGQKVEFLVSFYNNEISEKSEIFDDQFSVERPDGSNFTLKIRSTKLEDSAMYFCASSIRAGQGSSWANVLTFGAGSRLTVL.

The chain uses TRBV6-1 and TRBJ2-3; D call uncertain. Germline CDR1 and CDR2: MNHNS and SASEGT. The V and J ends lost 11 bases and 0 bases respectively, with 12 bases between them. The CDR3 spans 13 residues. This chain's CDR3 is CAVRRPSTDTQYF. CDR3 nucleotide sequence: TGTGCCGTCAGGAGACCTAGCACAGATACGCAGTATTTT.

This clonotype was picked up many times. The CDR3 sequence is CSVEGPEGAETQYF. The CDR3 region has the DNA TGCAGCGTTGAAGGGCCCGAGGGGGCAGAGACCCAGTACTTC. The chain employs TRBV29-1 and TRBJ2-5; TRBD1 matches at 7 bases. Losses at the gene ends were 1 base for V and 4 bases for J; bases not matched to a gene: 6. Germline CDR1 SQVTM, CDR2 ANQGSEA. CDR3 length: 14 amino acids. Looking up the rest from reference TRBV29-1 and TRBJ2-5 gives the full variable domain: SAVISQKPSRDICQRGTSLTIQCQVDSQVTMMFWYRQQPGQSLTLIATANQGSEATYESGFVIDKFPISRPNLTFSTLTVSNMSPEDSSIYLCSVEGPEGAETQYFGPGTRLLVL.

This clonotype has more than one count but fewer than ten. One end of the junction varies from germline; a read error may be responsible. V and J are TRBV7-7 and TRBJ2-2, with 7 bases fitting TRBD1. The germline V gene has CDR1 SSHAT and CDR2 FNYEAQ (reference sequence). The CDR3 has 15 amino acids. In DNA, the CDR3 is TGTGCTAGCAGCATCAACAGGGGTGGTACCGGGGAGCTGTTTTTT. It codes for CASSINRGGTGELFF.

The CDR3 sequence: CASSVASGNNEQFF. CDR3 DNA: TGTGCCAGCAGCGTAGCTAGCGGCAACAATGAGCAGTTCTTC. The chain employs TRBV9 and TRBJ2-1; 7 bases fit TRBD2. The CDR3 runs to 14 residues. The ends lost 0 bases at V and 5 bases at J; junction bases unmatched: 2. CDR1 and CDR2 from the germline V gene are SGDLS and YYNGEE.

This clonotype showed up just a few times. The CDR3 is CASRMTVNYEQYF. The CDR3 DNA sequence: TGTGCCAGCAGAATGACAGTTAACTACGAGCAGTACTTC. This sequence joins TRBV6-1 and TRBJ2-7; a weak D match, TRBD1 (5 bases). The CDR3 runs 13 residues. Looked up from germline, CDR1 is MNHNS and CDR2 is SASEGT. With 6 bases removed from V and 3 bases from J, the gap between germline ends came to 12 bases.

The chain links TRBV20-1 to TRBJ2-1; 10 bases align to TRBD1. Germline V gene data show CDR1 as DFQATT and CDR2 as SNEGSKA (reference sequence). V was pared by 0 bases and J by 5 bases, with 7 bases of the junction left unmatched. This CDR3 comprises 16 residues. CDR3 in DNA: TGCAGTGCTAGAGACTCGGGGACAGGGGCGAACAATGAGCAGTTCTTC. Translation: CSARDSGTGANNEQFF.

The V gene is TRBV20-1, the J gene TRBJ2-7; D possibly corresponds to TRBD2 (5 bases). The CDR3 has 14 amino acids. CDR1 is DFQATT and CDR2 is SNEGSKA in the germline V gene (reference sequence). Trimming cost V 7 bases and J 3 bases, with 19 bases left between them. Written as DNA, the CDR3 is TGCAGTGTTCTCTACCGACTAACCCGCTACGAGCAGTACTTC. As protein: CSVLYRLTRYEQYF.

CDR3 in amino acids: CASSAGQGGFETQYF. CDR3 nucleotides: TGTGCCAGCAGCGCCGGACAGGGAGGGTTCGAGACCCAGTACTTC. This rearrangement joins TRBV7-8 to TRBJ2-5; tentative D call: TRBD1 (8 bases). Germline CDR1 is SGHVS and CDR2 is FQNEAQ. V lost 5 bases and J 5 bases, leaving 18 bases between the germline ends. CDR3 length: 15 residues.